This TCR beta chain was captured in a study of PD-1 blockade in mismatch repair-deficient tumors. The wider study: All were previously treated, progressing patients with 12 mismatch repair-deficient cancer types.

Profiling relied on immunoSEQ multiplex PCR, and the TCRdb table lists in-frame clones only, not all of them. Here the sample spans about 60,000 clones, about 91% being singletons. PCR or immunohistochemistry showed mismatch repair deficiency in every enrolled patient. The TCR-sequenced patients were three responders to pembrolizumab. To note about this clone: Its cognate antigen is unknown.

Study observations and caveats: Rapid post-treatment expansion, then contraction, generally preceding radiologic response, marked tumor-resident clones.

The sequence was obtained from an adult with mismatch repair-deficient cancer. The sequenced sample was peripheral blood, obtained 52 weeks after starting pembrolizumab.

Here the CDR3 reads CASSEDREGTEAFF. The CDR3 nucleotides read TGTGCCAGCAGTGAAGACAGGGAGGGGACTGAAGCTTTCTTT. The rearrangement links TRBV6-1 to TRBJ1-1; a weak D match, TRBD1 (6 bases). Trimming removed 1 base at V and 5 bases at J, with 11 bases between. This CDR3 is 14 amino acids long. Looked up from germline, CDR1 is MNHNS and CDR2 is SASEGT.